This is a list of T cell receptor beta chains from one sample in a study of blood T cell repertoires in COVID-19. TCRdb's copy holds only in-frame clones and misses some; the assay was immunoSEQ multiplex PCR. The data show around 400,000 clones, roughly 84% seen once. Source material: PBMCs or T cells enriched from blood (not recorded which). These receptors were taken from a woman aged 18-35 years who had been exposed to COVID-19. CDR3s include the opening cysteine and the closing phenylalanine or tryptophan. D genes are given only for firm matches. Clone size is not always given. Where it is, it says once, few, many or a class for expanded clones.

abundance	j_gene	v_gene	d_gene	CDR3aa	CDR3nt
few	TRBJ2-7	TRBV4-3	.	CASSQAQYSYEQYF	TGCGCCAGCAGCCAGGCTCAGTACTCCTACGAGCAGTACTTC
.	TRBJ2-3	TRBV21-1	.	CASSNSNRCYSTDTQYF	TGTGCCAGCAGCAACTCGAACAGGTGCTATTCCACAGATACGCAGTATTTT
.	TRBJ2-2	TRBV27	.	CASGQTGELFF	TGTGCCAGCGGGCAGACCGGGGAGCTGTTTTTT
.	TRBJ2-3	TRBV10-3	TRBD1	CAISERTGGRTDTQYF	TGTGCCATCAGTGAGAGAACAGGGGGGAGGACAGATACGCAGTATTTT
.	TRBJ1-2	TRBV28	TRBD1	CASRALDRGQGYTF	TGTGCCAGCAGGGCCCTGGACAGGGGCCAAGGCTACACCTTC
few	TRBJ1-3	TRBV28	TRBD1	CALQGPSAVGNTIYF	TGTGCCTTACAGGGGCCATCGGCGGTTGGAAACACCATATATTTT
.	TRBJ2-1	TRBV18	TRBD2	CASSPRTSGDEQFF	TGTGCCAGCTCACCACGGACTAGCGGTGATGAGCAGTTCTTC
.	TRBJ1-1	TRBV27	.	CATPEGDKGGDTEAFF	TGTGCCACTCCGGAGGGAGACAAGGGGGGGGACACTGAAGCTTTCTTT
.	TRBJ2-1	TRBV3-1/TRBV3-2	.	CASSQDLVRNEQFF	TGTGCCAGCAGCCAAGACCTAGTACGGAATGAGCAGTTCTTC
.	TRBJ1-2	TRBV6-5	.	CASSYSRGGSYGYTF	TGTGCCAGCAGTTACTCGAGGGGAGGAAGCTATGGCTACACCTTC
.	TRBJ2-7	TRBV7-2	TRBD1	CASSFGTGATYEQYF	TGTGCCAGCAGCTTCGGGACAGGGGCCACCTACGAGCAGTACTTC
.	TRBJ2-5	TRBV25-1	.	CASSVEGRETQYF	TGTGCCAGCAGTGTGGAGGGGAGAGAGACCCAGTACTTC
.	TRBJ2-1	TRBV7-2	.	CASRDLRTTPNEQFF	TGTGCCAGCAGGGACCTACGGACTACGCCCAATGAGCAGTTCTTC
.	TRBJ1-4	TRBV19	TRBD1	CASKDRGWTNEKLFF	TGTGCCAGTAAGGACAGGGGGTGGACTAATGAAAAACTGTTTTTT
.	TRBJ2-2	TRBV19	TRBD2	CASTLGLAETGELFF	TGTGCCAGTACCCTAGGACTAGCGGAGACCGGGGAGCTGTTTTTT
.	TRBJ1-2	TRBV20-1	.	CSAASGNGYTF	TGCAGTGCCGCCTCAGGTAACGGCTACACCTTC